This entry describes one T cell receptor beta chain. This clonotype was seen repeatedly, ten times or more. Its antigen is unknown. Within one base of it there is no much larger clone, and no base qualities were kept. This sample is part of a study of T-cell reconstitution after alpha-beta-depleted transplantation in children (dated by TCRdb to 2016 to 2017). About the study as a whole: T-cell immune reconstitution after TCRalphabeta/CD19-depleted allogeneic hematopoietic cell transplantation in children was quantitatively tracked in the study by means of TCR repertoire profiling. Overall study results and their limits: The apparently early alphabetaT-cell count recovery about two months after transplant was reportedly dependent on only several hundred rapidly expanded clones derived from non-depleted graft cells. Over subsequent months, a decline in hyperexpanded clone frequencies was noted, and after one year, T-cell counts and TCRbeta diversity were mostly ascribed to newly produced T cells. The high TCRbeta diversity at day 60 in some patients was ascribed to recipient T cells and intrathymic progenitors that had survived conditioning.

Receptor amplification or capture employed PCR. Data came from an Illumina HiSeq 2500. To normalize quantification of the TCRbeta repertoire, the TCR libraries were built with molecular barcoding that relied on unique molecular identifiers. In TCRdb, the public reads were trimmed at Q25 with fastp and aligned with MiXCR, with productive beta chains retained. Duplicate CDR3 protein sequences are folded into a single record with the most common DNA and genes. The sample records 220,000 or so distinct CDR3 sequences, around 7.5% of which are singletons. The ten largest clonotypes hold roughly 5.8% of the sample. Per the germline V gene, SGDLS is the CDR1 and YYNGEE is the CDR2. The CDR3 holds 17 amino acids from the cysteine to the phenylalanine. Only CDR3 DNA remains: 51 bases, in frame from the first base. V loses 2 bases at its end and J loses 4 bases; junction bases beyond the gene matches: 11. This specimen's treatment or condition label, per the study, means: allogeneic hematopoietic cell transplantation with graft depleted of TCRalphabeta T cells and CD19 B cells. The transplant recipients were children given TCRalphabeta/CD19-depleted allogeneic hematopoietic cell grafts.

Here the sequenced sample was PBMCs, mostly from graft donor cells, taken 180 days after TCRalphabeta/CD19-depleted stem cell transplant. This clonotype originated in a male patient aged 10 to 17 who had a stem cell transplant for acute lymphoblastic leukemia, so the T cells may come from the graft donor. The V and J segments used are TRBV9 and TRBJ2-3, with 9 bases in between that match TRBD2. At the DNA level, the sequence is TGTGCCAGCAGCGTGGGGGTTGCGGGGGGGGCCGCAGATACGCAGTATTTT. It codes for CASSVGVAGGAADTQYF.